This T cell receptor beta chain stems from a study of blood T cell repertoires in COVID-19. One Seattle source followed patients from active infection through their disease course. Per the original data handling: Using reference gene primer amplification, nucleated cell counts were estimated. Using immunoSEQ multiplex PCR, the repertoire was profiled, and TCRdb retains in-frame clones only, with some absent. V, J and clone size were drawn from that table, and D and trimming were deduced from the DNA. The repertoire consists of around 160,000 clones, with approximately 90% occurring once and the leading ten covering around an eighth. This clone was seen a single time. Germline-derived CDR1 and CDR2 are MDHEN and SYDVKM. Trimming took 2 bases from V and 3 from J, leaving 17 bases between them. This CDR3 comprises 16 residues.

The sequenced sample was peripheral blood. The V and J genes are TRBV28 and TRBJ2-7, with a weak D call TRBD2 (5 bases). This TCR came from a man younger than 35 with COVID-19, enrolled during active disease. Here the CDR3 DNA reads TGTGCCAGCAGTTTACCCCTCGGAGGCGACCTCTACGAGCAGTACTTC. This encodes CASSLPLGGDLYEQYF. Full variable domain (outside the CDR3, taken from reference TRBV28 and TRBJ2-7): DVKVTQSSRYLVKRTGEKVFLECVQDMDHENMFWYRQDPGLGLRLIYFSYDVKMKEKGDIPEGYSVSREKKERFSLILESASTNQTSMYLCASSLPLGGDLYEQYFGPGTRLTVT.